This passage covers 22 T cell receptor beta chains from one sample sequenced in a study of shared clonotypes between healthy human individuals. This table comes from immunoSEQ multiplex PCR, and its TCRdb copy is limited to in-frame clones, with some not included. The sample shows about 2 million clones, around 96% of them seen only once. Only CD45RO-negative cells positively selected for CCR7 counted as naive CD8 cells, so terminally differentiated effector memory CD45RA+ cells were excluded. Sequences were obtained from naive CD8+ T cells sorted from blood. These TCRs come from a man between 18 and 29 years old in good health.

The chain has TRBV11-2 and TRBJ2-5, with 10 bases lining up with TRBD1. The CDR3 contains 15 residues. Germline assignment: CDR1 SGHAT and CDR2 FQNNGV. V was clipped by 5 bases and J by 0 bases; unmatched bases: 3. The CDR3: CASSLDRGDQETQYF. CDR3 coding DNA: TGTGCCAGCAGCCTGGACAGGGGGGACCAAGAGACCCAGTACTTC.

V and J are TRBV5-6 and TRBJ2-3, with D possibly being TRBD2 (6 bases). From germline, CDR1 is SGHDT and CDR2 YYEEEE. There are 14 residues in the CDR3. V shed 3 bases and J shed 5 bases, with 13 bases lying between them. The CDR3 bases are TGTGCCAGCAGCTGGGACCGGGGGAAAGATACGCAGTATTTT. Translation: CASSWDRGKDTQYF.

The CDR3 coding sequence is TGTGCCAGCAGGTTCTCTGGAGTCGCAGATACGCAGTATTTT. Translating it yields CASRFSGVADTQYF. The rearrangement joins TRBV5-4 to TRBJ2-3; D uncertain. Germline values: CDR1 SGHNT, CDR2 YYREEE (reference sequence). This CDR3 spans 14 amino acids. Trimming left V 5 bases short and J 4 bases short, with 14 bases between.

The chain is built from TRBV5-6 and TRBJ2-7; a weak D match, TRBD1 (6 bases). This CDR3 has 15 residues. CDR1 is SGHDT, CDR2 YYEEEE, per germline. The V end was cut by 4 bases, the J end by 6 bases, with 20 bases between. The CDR3 is CASSGGTSSYPEQYF. The CDR3 coding sequence is TGTGCCAGCAGCGGGGGCACCTCCTCGTACCCCGAGCAGTACTTC.

The chain employs TRBV30 and TRBJ2-3; perhaps TRBD2 as D (5 bases). Germline assignment: CDR1 GTSNPN and CDR2 SVGIG (reference sequence). The CDR3 covers 13 residues. V was pared by 4 bases and J by 3 bases, with 11 bases between. For the CDR3, the DNA is TGTGCCTGGAATAGGGAGTGGACAGATACGCAGTATTTT. It specifies CAWNREWTDTQYF.

The genes are TRBV5-4 and TRBJ2-2; no reliable D call. Germline CDR1 is SGHNT and CDR2 is YYREEE (reference sequence). V was shortened by 0 bases and J by 8 bases, with 11 bases between the two germline ends. This CDR3 is built from 14 residues. The CDR3 bases are TGTGCCAGCAGCTTGGGGGTGGCCCCGGGGGAGCTGTTTTTT. Residues: CASSLGVAPGELFF.

Regarding this clone: Other nucleotide sequences in the sample specify the same CDR3. This chain uses TRBV27 with TRBJ1-1, with D possibly being TRBD1 (5 bases). Germline V gives CDR1 MNHEY, CDR2 SMNVEV (reference sequence). The ends were cut back, 2 bases at V and 5 bases at J, with 9 bases in the middle. CDR3 length: 13 amino acids. The CDR3 DNA reads TGTGCCAGCAGTTTAAGGGGTAGTACTGAAGCTTTCTTT. This gives the protein CASSLRGSTEAFF.

The chain employs TRBV19 and TRBJ1-1; maybe TRBD1 (5 bases). The V end lost 5 bases, the J end lost 1 base, and 11 bases lay between the germline ends. Germline V gene data show CDR1 as LNHDA and CDR2 as SQIVND (reference sequence). This CDR3 is built from 14 residues. The CDR3 bases are TGTGCCAGTAGTCACCAGGGTGGGAACACTGAAGCTTTCTTT. Translating gives CASSHQGGNTEAFF.

As regards this clone: Other DNA variants within this sample encode the same CDR3. V and J are TRBV5-6 and TRBJ2-3; 7 nucleotides agree with TRBD1. The CDR3 has 11 amino acids. V trimming: 7 bases; J trimming: 6 bases; junction bases outside the gene matches: 2. Germline CDR1 and CDR2: SGHDT and YYEEEE. DNA of the CDR3: TGTGCCAGCTCGACAGGGGATACGCAGTATTTT. Translating gives CASSTGDTQYF.

The V and J genes are TRBV6-1 and TRBJ2-3; 7 bases fit TRBD2. This CDR3 comprises 14 residues. Germline V CDR1 and CDR2: MNHNS, SASEGT. The CDR3 loop is CAGSGVGAQDTQYF. Here the CDR3 DNA reads TGTGCGGGAAGCGGGGTCGGGGCCCAAGATACGCAGTATTTT.

This clone was found once. The V call is TRBV5-4, the J call TRBJ2-1; 10 positions agree with TRBD2. Germline CDR1 reads SGHNT; CDR2 reads YYREEE (reference sequence). The CDR3 consists of 16 residues. With V trimmed by 3 bases and J by 9 bases, 12 bases remained unmatched. CDR3 sequence (DNA): TGTGCCAGCAGCTCAACTACAGCGGGAGGGCGAGGTGAGCAGTTCTTC. This sequence encodes CASSSTTAGGRGEQFF.

Concerning this clone: The same CDR3 is also encoded by other DNA sequences in this sample. The V call is TRBV29-1, the J call TRBJ2-1; D remains ambiguous. V lost 3 bases and J 4 bases, leaving 4 bases between the germline ends. This CDR3 has 11 amino acids. Germline-derived CDR1 and CDR2 are SQVTM and ANQGSEA. The CDR3 spells CSVDRYNEQFF. The DNA of the CDR3 is TGCAGCGTTGATAGGTACAATGAGCAGTTCTTC.

The rearrangement joins TRBV14 to TRBJ1-3; 7 bases line up with TRBD1. In germline, CDR1 is SGHDN, CDR2 FVKESK. This CDR3 contains 16 residues. V trimming: 1 base; J trimming: 0 bases; junction bases outside the gene matches: 3. CDR3 region: CASSQVGGFSGNTIYF. The CDR3 DNA is TGTGCCAGCAGCCAAGTAGGGGGCTTCTCTGGAAACACCATATATTTT.

This chain links TRBV30 with TRBJ1-2, with D maybe TRBD1 (5 bases). CDR3 length: 13 residues. In germline, CDR1 is GTSNPN, CDR2 SVGIG (reference sequence). Trimming removed 0 bases from V and 8 bases from J, with 13 bases in between. The DNA for the CDR3 is TGTGCCTGGAGTGTGACCGGGACGGGAGGCTACACCTTC. It codes for CAWSVTGTGGYTF. The variable domain in full, completed from reference TRBV30 and TRBJ1-2, reads SQTIHQWPATLVQPVGSPLSLECTVEGTSNPNLYWYRQAAGRGLQLLFYSVGIGQISSEVPQNLSASRPQDRQFILSSKKLLLSDSGFYLCAWSVTGTGGYTFGSGTRLTVV.

The gene calls are TRBV30 and TRBJ2-3; D is unresolved. The CDR3 totals 13 residues. The V end was cut by 5 bases, the J end by 2 bases, with 11 bases between. CDR1 and CDR2 from the germline V gene are GTSNPN and SVGIG (reference sequence). CDR3 DNA: TGTGCCTGGCTACCATCCTCCACAGATACGCAGTATTTT. It codes for CAWLPSSTDTQYF.

The gene calls are TRBV6-1 and TRBJ2-5, with 7 bases lining up with TRBD2. Germline loops: CDR1 MNHNS, CDR2 SASEGT. The CDR3 is made up of 17 amino acids. With 0 bases clipped from V and 1 base from J, the junction kept 8 bases outside the gene matches. In DNA, the CDR3 is TGTGCCAGCAGTGAAGCGAGAATAGCGGGCCTCCAAGAGACCCAGTACTTC. It yields the protein CASSEARIAGLQETQYF.

V is TRBV27 and J is TRBJ2-1; D is undetermined. Trimming took 6 bases from V and 0 from J, leaving 12 bases between them. This CDR3 has 15 residues. Germline lookup yields CDR1 MNHEY and CDR2 SMNVEV (reference sequence). CDR3 in amino acids: CASSPRVTSYNEQFF. CDR3 nucleotide sequence: TGTGCCAGCAGCCCTAGGGTAACCTCCTACAATGAGCAGTTCTTC.

The rearrangement uses TRBV27 and TRBJ1-1; 10 nucleotides line up with TRBD1. Germline CDR1 and CDR2: MNHEY and SMNVEV (reference sequence). The CDR3 is 15 residues long. With V trimmed by 7 bases and J by 5 bases, 10 bases remained unmatched. CDR3 sequence (DNA): TGTGCCAGCAACCCTATCGGGACAGGGGTTACTGAAGCTTTCTTT. As protein: CASNPIGTGVTEAFF.

This sequence joins TRBV27 and TRBJ1-5, with D possibly matching TRBD1 (6 bases). Per the germline V gene, CDR1 is MNHEY and CDR2 is SMNVEV (reference sequence). This CDR3 is built from 14 residues. The ends were cut back, 5 bases at V and 5 bases at J, with 13 bases in the middle. This CDR3 is CASSTTGFYQPQHF. The CDR3 DNA reads as TGTGCCAGCAGTACTACAGGGTTTTATCAGCCCCAGCATTTT.

The chain joins TRBV13 to TRBJ2-7; tentatively, D is TRBD2 (5 bases). The CDR3 sequence is 15 residues long. Per the germline V gene, CDR1 is PRHDT and CDR2 is FYEKMQ (reference sequence). Trimming took off 0 bases at V and 3 bases at J, with 12 bases between the two ends. Here the CDR3 DNA reads TGTGCCAGCAGCTTAGGCCCTCGGGCGGGCTACGAGCAGTACTTC. Encoded protein: CASSLGPRAGYEQYF.

The chain couples TRBV27 to TRBJ2-7, with a weak D call TRBD2 (5 bases). V dropped 5 bases and J dropped 0 bases, with 17 bases sitting between them. Germline-derived CDR1 and CDR2 are MNHEY and SMNVEV (reference sequence). CDR3 length equals 16 residues. For the CDR3, the DNA is TGTGCCAGCAGTCCCAGCCTTGGGGAGAGCTCCTACGAGCAGTACTTC. Its protein product is CASSPSLGESSYEQYF.

V usage is TRBV30 and J usage is TRBJ2-2; no clear D gene. This CDR3 is 15 amino acids long. The germline gives CDR1 GTSNPN, CDR2 SVGIG (reference sequence). The V and J ends lost 3 bases and 0 bases respectively, with 11 bases between them. The CDR3 here is CAWSWAAANTGELFF. In DNA, the CDR3 is TGTGCCTGGAGCTGGGCGGCCGCGAACACCGGGGAGCTGTTTTTT.